These 31 T cell receptor beta chains originate from one sample sequenced in a study of technical replicates of blood from several donors. The protocol was immunoSEQ multiplex PCR, while the TCRdb copy is restricted to in-frame clones and leaves out a portion. The repertoire holds about 90,000 clones, with around 94% as singletons. Sequenced: T cells isolated from PBMCs. Receptors were obtained from a human donor in good health.

CDR3 region: CASRGQANYGYTF. The CDR3 DNA is TGTGCCAGCAGAGGCCAGGCGAACTATGGCTACACCTTC. The chain carries TRBV5-6 and TRBJ1-2; no definite D call. Trimming cost V 5 bases and J 2 bases, with 10 bases left between them. The CDR3 runs 13 residues. Germline assignment: CDR1 SGHDT and CDR2 YYEEEE.

The chain joins TRBV28 to TRBJ2-4, with TRBD2 matching 7 bases. Germline CDR1 is MDHEN and CDR2 is SYDVKM. Trimming took 2 bases from V and 8 from J; bases not matched to a gene: 18. The length of the CDR3 is 18 residues. As DNA, the CDR3 is TGTGCCAGCAGTTTAATGATTTTGGCGGGAGAGAGTGCGGACATTCAGTACTTC. Protein sequence: CASSLMILAGESADIQYF.

Only one count was recorded for this clone. This rearrangement joins TRBV21-1 to TRBJ2-2; the listed D gene, TRBD2, was not tested against the DNA. TRBV21-1 is classified as a pseudogene. The CDR3 has 15 amino acids. The DNA for the CDR3 is TGTGCCAGCAGCCCGGGAGGAGGGAACACCGGGGAGCTGTTTTTT. This translates into CASSPGGGNTGELFF.

The chain links TRBV2 to TRBJ2-6, with unresolved D. Trimming removed 0 bases from V and 12 bases from J, with 6 bases in between. Germline values: CDR1 SNHLY, CDR2 FYNNEI. The CDR3 length is 12 residues. The CDR3 region has the DNA TGTGCCAGCAGTGAAGCGGCTTCCGTCCTGACTTTC. As protein: CASSEAASVLTF.

The gene calls are TRBV7-3 and TRBJ2-3, with D uncertain. The CDR3 is 14 residues long. Germline V gene data show CDR1 as SGHTA and CDR2 as FQGTGA. The V gene lost 1 base and the J gene lost 2 bases, with 7 bases spanning the gap. The CDR3, as DNA: TGTGCCAGCAGCTTAATCCCCCACACAGATACGCAGTATTTT. It is translated as CASSLIPHTDTQYF.

In its sample, this clone was seen once. The CDR3 loop is CASQTQYF. In DNA form, the CDR3 reads TGTGCCAGCCAAACGCAGTATTTT. The V gene is TRBV2, the J gene TRBJ2-3, with D uncertain. Germline loops: CDR1 SNHLY, CDR2 FYNNEI. Trimming took off 8 bases at V and 9 bases at J, with 3 bases between the two ends. The CDR3 is made up of 8 amino acids.

This clone came up once. V and J are TRBV11-3 and TRBJ1-6, with 9 positions matching TRBD1. Unmatched junction bases numbered 11, after V lost 5 bases and J lost 0 bases. The germline gives CDR1 SGHNT, CDR2 YENEEA. This CDR3 has 19 residues. The DNA of the CDR3 is TGTGCCAGCAGCCCGTGGACAGGGGCCACCAGCTCCTATAATTCACCCCTCCACTTT. Its protein is CASSPWTGATSSYNSPLHF.

This clone was counted a single time. The V and J genes are TRBV6-5 and TRBJ1-1; D unresolved. CDR3 length: 13 residues. Germline-derived CDR1 and CDR2 are MNHEY and SVGAGI. V lost 0 bases and J lost 0, with 2 bases in between. The CDR3 is CASSYSMNTEAFF. DNA for the CDR3: TGTGCCAGCAGTTACTCTATGAACACTGAAGCTTTCTTT.

The V gene is TRBV6-1, the J gene TRBJ1-1; D call uncertain. CDR3 length equals 15 residues. Trimming removed 4 bases at V and 1 base at J, with 13 bases between. Per the germline V gene, CDR1 is MNHNS and CDR2 is SASEGT. The CDR3 loop is CASSGAGSWNTEAFF. CDR3 nucleotides: TGTGCCAGCAGTGGGGCGGGCAGCTGGAACACTGAAGCTTTCTTT.

The rearrangement uses TRBV28 and TRBJ1-2, with TRBD1 as a possible D gene (6 bases). CDR1 is MDHEN and CDR2 is SYDVKM in the germline V gene. V lost 10 bases and J lost 5, with 26 bases in between. The CDR3 is made up of 16 amino acids. This chain's CDR3 is CATQTRAGGEGYGYTF. DNA of the CDR3: TGTGCCACCCAAACACGGGCGGGGGGCGAGGGGTATGGCTACACCTTC.

V and J are TRBV7-9 and TRBJ2-3, with D possibly matching TRBD2 (6 bases). Germline V lookup: CDR1 SEHNR, CDR2 FQNEAQ (reference sequence). CDR3 length equals 15 residues. V was trimmed by 3 bases and J by 1 base, leaving 11 bases between them. In DNA, the CDR3 is TGTGCCAGCAGCTTCTCTAGCGATCGCACAGATACGCAGTATTTT. It specifies CASSFSSDRTDTQYF.

The genes are TRBV30 and TRBJ1-6; D might be TRBD1 (6 bases). Trimming shortened V by 3 bases and J by 5 bases, and 17 bases separated the two germline ends. Germline lookup yields CDR1 GTSNPN and CDR2 SVGIG (reference sequence). CDR3 length equals 16 residues. The CDR3 coding sequence is TGTGCCTGGAGAGGGGGGGGAAGGGGAAATAATTCACCCCTCCACTTT. It is translated as CAWRGGGRGNNSPLHF.

The genes are TRBV21-1 and TRBJ1-2; TRBD1 is the table's D call and was not checked against the DNA. TRBV21-1 is recorded as a pseudogene. The CDR3 has 16 amino acids. In DNA, the CDR3 is TGTGCCAGCAGCGGACGGACAGGGTGGGGCAACTATGGCTACACCTTC. Translated: CASSGRTGWGNYGYTF.

CDR3 region: CASSPPGDPYEQYF. CDR3 DNA sequence: TGTGCCAGCTCACCACCGGGAGATCCCTACGAGCAGTACTTC. The rearrangement uses TRBV18 and TRBJ2-7; weak D call: TRBD2 (5 bases). Germline CDR1 reads KGHSH; CDR2 reads LQKENI. Trimming removed 0 bases from V and 2 bases from J, with 8 bases in between. The CDR3 is made up of 14 amino acids. The whole variable domain, filled in from reference TRBV18 and TRBJ2-7, reads NAGVMQNPRHLVRRRGQEARLRCSPMKGHSHVYWYRQLPEEGLKFMVYLQKENIIDESGMPKERFSAEFPKEGPSILRIQQVVRGDSAAYFCASSPPGDPYEQYFGPGTRLTVT.

This rearrangement joins TRBV2 to TRBJ1-2, with D perhaps matching TRBD1 (5 bases). CDR3 length: 15 amino acids. Germline lookup yields CDR1 SNHLY and CDR2 FYNNEI. V lost 3 bases and J lost 0, with 11 bases in between. CDR3 sequence (DNA): TGTGCCAGCAGTGACAGGGTAGTAACTAACTATGGCTACACCTTC. As protein: CASSDRVVTNYGYTF.

The rearrangement joins TRBV6-1 to TRBJ2-7; a possible D gene is TRBD2 (5 bases). CDR1 is MNHNS, CDR2 SASEGT, per germline. The ends were cut back, 6 bases at V and 2 bases at J, with 17 bases in the middle. This CDR3 region has 15 residues. In DNA form, the CDR3 reads TGTGCCAGCAGATTTGATCCCGGGGAGACCTACGAGCAGTACTTC. Translated, it gives CASRFDPGETYEQYF.

V usage is TRBV18 and J usage is TRBJ2-7; D might be TRBD1 (6 bases). The CDR3 totals 16 residues. With 3 bases removed from V and 6 bases from J, the gap between germline ends came to 21 bases. Germline V gives CDR1 KGHSH, CDR2 LQKENI. DNA of the CDR3: TGTGCCAGCTCACCGGGGGTGCAGGGGAGTTTCGCCGAGCAGTACTTC. Translation: CASSPGVQGSFAEQYF.

This chain connects TRBV27 to TRBJ2-7, with 8 bases lining up with TRBD1. The junction had 6 bases not matched to a gene; V was cut back by 3 bases and J by 2 bases. Looked up from germline, CDR1 is MNHEY and CDR2 is SMNVEV (reference sequence). The CDR3 extends over 15 amino acids. The DNA of the CDR3 is TGTGCCAGCAGTTTCGGACAGGGCTCAGCCTACGAGCAGTACTTC. The encoded protein is CASSFGQGSAYEQYF.

The chain carries TRBV18 and TRBJ2-5, with D possibly being TRBD2 (6 bases). CDR3 size: 15 residues. Germline V gene sequence: CDR1 KGHSH, CDR2 LQKENI. V was pared by 2 bases and J by 1 base, with 11 bases between. CDR3 coding DNA: TGTGCCAGCTCACCAACATCCGGGGGCCAAGAGACCCAGTACTTC. Its translation is CASSPTSGGQETQYF.

This clone was seen only once. The chain has TRBV6-5 and TRBJ1-1; D is undetermined. The germline CDR1 and CDR2 sequences are MNHEY and SVGAGI. The length of the CDR3 is 12 residues. V lost 6 bases to trimming and J lost 1 base, with 6 bases between them. The DNA for the CDR3 is TGTGCCAGCAGCCCCTCGAACACTGAAGCTTTCTTT. Its translation is CASSPSNTEAFF.

This chain connects TRBV28 to TRBJ1-2; D remains ambiguous. The CDR3 spans 15 residues. The germline CDR1 and CDR2 sequences are MDHEN and SYDVKM. V lost 5 bases to trimming and J lost 0 bases, with 13 bases between them. The CDR3 sequence is CASSGRVSANYGYTF. CDR3 in DNA: TGTGCCAGCAGTGGGAGGGTTTCTGCTAACTATGGCTACACCTTC.

The gene calls are TRBV29-1 and TRBJ1-2, with no clear D. CDR3 size: 13 residues. Germline lookup yields CDR1 SQVTM and CDR2 ANQGSEA. V dropped 2 bases and J dropped 9 bases, with 16 bases sitting between them. CDR3 in amino acids: CSVEPPPGYRYTF. The DNA of the CDR3 is TGCAGCGTTGAACCGCCTCCGGGGTATCGCTACACCTTC.

This chain connects TRBV6-5 to TRBJ1-2; no clear D. This CDR3 comprises 13 residues. The germline V gene has CDR1 MNHEY and CDR2 SVGAGI. V lost 7 bases and J lost 4, with 13 bases in between. The CDR3 loop reads CASKRVSGYGYTF. In nucleotides, the CDR3 is TGTGCCAGCAAACGCGTTTCAGGCTATGGCTACACCTTC.

The V gene is TRBV19, the J gene TRBJ1-2; the D gene is possibly TRBD1 (6 bases). Germline values: CDR1 LNHDA, CDR2 SQIVND (reference sequence). Between the trimmed V and J ends, which lost 3 bases and 6 bases, there was a span of 35 bases. The CDR3 covers 21 residues. The CDR3 region has the DNA TGTGCCAGTAGTATCACGTCTATTATCTCTCCAGCTGGGCTCGCAGGGGATGGCTACACCTTC. This encodes CASSITSIISPAGLAGDGYTF. The variable domain in full, with the rest retrieved from reference TRBV19 and TRBJ1-2, is DGGITQSPKYLFRKEGQNVTLSCEQNLNHDAMYWYRQDPGQGLRLIYYSQIVNDFQKGDIAEGYSVSREKKESFPLTVTSAQKNPTAFYLCASSITSIISPAGLAGDGYTFGSGTRLTVV.

The J gene is TRBJ1-5, the V gene TRBV19, with 8 bases lining up with TRBD1. The germline V gene encodes CDR1 LNHDA and CDR2 SQIVND (reference sequence). CDR3 length: 15 residues. Trimming at V came to 3 bases and at J to 4 bases, leaving 5 bases not matched to a gene. CDR3 nucleotide sequence: TGTGCCAGTAGTATTCAGGGGGCGGATAATCAGCCCCAGCATTTT. This translates into CASSIQGADNQPQHF.

The V gene is TRBV5-1, the J gene TRBJ2-7; TRBD1 matches 7 bases. Germline V lookup: CDR1 SGHRS, CDR2 YFSETQ. The J segment lost 4 bases and the V segment lost 4 bases, leaving 5 bases of the junction unmatched. CDR3 length equals 13 residues. The CDR3 loop is CASSHPQGYEQYF. Here the CDR3 DNA reads TGCGCCAGCAGCCACCCACAGGGGTACGAGCAGTACTTC. Combining the CDR3 with reference TRBV5-1 and TRBJ2-7 gives the whole variable domain KAGVTQTPRYLIKTRGQQVTLSCSPISGHRSVSWYQQTPGQGLQFLFEYFSETQRNKGNFPGRFSGRQFSNSRSEMNVSTLELGDSALYLCASSHPQGYEQYFGPGTRLTVT.

This chain uses TRBV27 with TRBJ2-7; possibly TRBD1 for D (6 bases). The CDR3 sequence is 15 residues long. Deletions cut 4 bases from V and 0 bases from J, with 13 bases between. The germline V gene has CDR1 MNHEY and CDR2 SMNVEV (reference sequence). Written as DNA, the CDR3 is TGTGCCAGCAGTTGGGGGCTGAGGGGCTCCTACGAGCAGTACTTC. Translation gives CASSWGLRGSYEQYF.

This clone was counted a single time. At one end the junction does not follow the germline gene, possibly because of a read error. The chain has TRBV5-1 and TRBJ2-5; the D is unclear. The CDR3 sequence is 13 residues long. The germline gives CDR1 SGHRS, CDR2 YFSETQ. CDR3 residues: CASSLDIQVTQYF. CDR3 coding DNA: TGCGCCAGCAGCTTGGACATCCAAGTGACCCAGTACTTC. The full variable domain, its missing parts supplied by reference TRBV5-1 and TRBJ2-5, is KAGVTQTPRYLIKTRGQQVTLSCSPISGHRSVSWYQQTPGQGLQFLFEYFSETQRNKGNFPGRFSGRQFSNSRSEMNVSTLELGDSALYLCASSLDIQVTQYFGPGTRLLVL.

This rearrangement joins TRBV14 to TRBJ2-5; TRBD2 might be the D (6 bases). From germline, CDR1 is SGHDN and CDR2 FVKESK. This CDR3 contains 14 residues. V was cut by 0 bases and J by 5 bases, with 10 bases left in between. The CDR3 nucleotides read TGTGCCAGCAGCCAAGATGTACTAGCCGAGACCCAGTACTTC. It encodes CASSQDVLAETQYF.

The chain is built from TRBV5-4 and TRBJ2-7; no clear D. The CDR3 contains 14 residues. Trimming took off 0 bases at V and 0 bases at J, with 7 bases between the two ends. Germline CDR1 is SGHNT and CDR2 is YYREEE (reference sequence). The CDR3 DNA reads TGTGCCAGCAGCTTGGAACGGAGCTCCTACGAGCAGTACTTC. The encoded protein is CASSLERSSYEQYF.

The chain recombines TRBV19 with TRBJ2-1, with TRBD2 as a possible D gene (6 bases). V was shortened by 7 bases and J by 7 bases, with 8 bases between the two germline ends. The CDR3 totals 11 residues. Germline V CDR1 and CDR2: LNHDA, SQIVND (reference sequence). As DNA, the CDR3 is TGTGCCAGTAACCGGGGGAATGAGCAGTTCTTC. It yields the protein CASNRGNEQFF.